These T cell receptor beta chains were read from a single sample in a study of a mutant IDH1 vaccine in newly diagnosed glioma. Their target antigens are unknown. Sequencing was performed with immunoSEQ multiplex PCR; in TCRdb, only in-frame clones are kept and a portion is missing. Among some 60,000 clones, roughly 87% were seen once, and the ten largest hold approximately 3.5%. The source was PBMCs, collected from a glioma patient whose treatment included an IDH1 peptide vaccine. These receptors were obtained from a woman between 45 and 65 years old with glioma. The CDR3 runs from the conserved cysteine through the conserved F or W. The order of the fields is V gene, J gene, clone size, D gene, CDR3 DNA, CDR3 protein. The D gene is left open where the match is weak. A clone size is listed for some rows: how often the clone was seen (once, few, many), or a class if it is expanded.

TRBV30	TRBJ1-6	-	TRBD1	TGTGCCTGGGGGACAGCCGCGGGGGGTTCACCCCTCCACTTT	CAWGTAAGGSPLHF
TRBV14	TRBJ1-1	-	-	TGTGCCAGCAGCCAAGAAGGGCCTTTGGGGATTGGCACTGAAGCTTTCTTT	CASSQEGPLGIGTEAFF
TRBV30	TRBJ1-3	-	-	TGTGCCTGGGGACTGGCTGGAAACACCATATATTTT	CAWGLAGNTIYF
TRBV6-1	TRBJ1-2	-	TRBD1	TGTGCCAGCAGTGTCAACAGGGGGTCCTATGGCTACACCTTC	CASSVNRGSYGYTF
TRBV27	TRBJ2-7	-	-	TGTGCCAGCAGTTTAGGTATAGGGAAGCTCTACGAGCAGTACTTC	CASSLGIGKLYEQYF
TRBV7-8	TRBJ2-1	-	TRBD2	TGTGCCAGCAGCCAGGGACTAGCGGGGGACAATGAGCAGTTCTTC	CASSQGLAGDNEQFF
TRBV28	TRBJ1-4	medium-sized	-	TGTGCCAGCAGTTTCTGGGGCCTAAATGAAAAACTGTTTTTT	CASSFWGLNEKLFF
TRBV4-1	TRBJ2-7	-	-	TGCGCCAGCAGCCAAGGCTCTATCGCCAGCGCCTCCTACGAGCAGTACTTC	CASSQGSIASASYEQYF
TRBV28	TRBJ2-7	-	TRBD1	TGTGCCAGCAGGGGACAGGGGGTGCGGGAGCAGTACTTC	CASRGQGVREQYF
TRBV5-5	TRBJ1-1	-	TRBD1	TGTGCCAGCAGCTCAGACAGGGGGCGGAACACTGAAGCTTTCTTT	CASSSDRGRNTEAFF
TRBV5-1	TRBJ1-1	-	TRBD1	TGCGCCAGCAGCACAGGGGGCGCGAACACTGAAGCTTTCTTT	CASSTGGANTEAFF
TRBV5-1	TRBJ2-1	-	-	TGCGCCAGCAGTCTTAGCGGAAGCTCCTACAATGAGCAGTTCTTC	CASSLSGSSYNEQFF
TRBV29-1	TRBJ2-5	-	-	TGCAGCGTTGGCGGGGCTGGGGAGACCCAGTACTTC	CSVGGAGETQYF
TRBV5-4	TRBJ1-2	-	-	TGTGCCAGCAGCTCCTTCGACCCAGGGGATGGCTACACCTTC	CASSSFDPGDGYTF
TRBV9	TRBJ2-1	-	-	TGTGCCAGCAGCTACAGGACAGACTACAATGAGCAGTTCTTC	CASSYRTDYNEQFF
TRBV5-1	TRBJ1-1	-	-	TGCGCCAGCAGCACCGGGGGAGGGGCTAACACTGAAGCTTTCTTT	CASSTGGGANTEAFF
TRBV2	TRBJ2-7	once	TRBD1	TGTGCCATCGACAGGGAAGGGTCCTACGAGCAGTACTTC	CAIDREGSYEQYF
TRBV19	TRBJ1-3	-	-	TGTGCCAGTAGTATCGGCAGTGGAAACACCATATATTTT	CASSIGSGNTIYF
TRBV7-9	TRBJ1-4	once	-	TGTGCCAGTATCGGGGGACGGGTAACTAATGAAAAACTGTTTTTT	CASIGGRVTNEKLFF
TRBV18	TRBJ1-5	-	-	TGTGCCAGCTCACCACCTGGACAGCCCCAGCATTTT	CASSPPGQPQHF
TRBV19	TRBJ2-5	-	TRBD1	TGTGCCAGTAGTAGAAGGGTGGGACAGGGGACGGAGACCCAGTACTTC	CASSRRVGQGTETQYF
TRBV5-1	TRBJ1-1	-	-	TGCGCCAGCAGCTTGGAAAGTATGAACACTGAAGCTTTCTTT	CASSLESMNTEAFF